This entry lists 27 T cell receptor beta chains sequenced from one sample in a study of CXCR3-negative and CXCR3-positive naive CD8 T cells. Findings of the study overall: The study found more hydrophobic TRB CDR3s in CXCR3-positive naive cells than in CXCR3-negative naive cells.

Their antigens remain unidentified. 5' RACE that incorporated UMI labels was used to prepare the TRB cDNA libraries. TCRdb reprocessed the 5' RACE reads and reports one entry per CDR3 protein, with no DNA. The sample holds roughly 140,000 distinct CDR3 sequences. Sequencing was done on a sample of naive CXCR3+ CD8+ T cells from blood. Subset described: CD45RO-CCR7+CD27+CD95- naive CD8+ T cells expressing CXCR3 (TNR3+). The source is a human donor in good health. Some clones in this sample may be carry-over from other donors' samples.

The chain links TRBV4-3 to TRBJ2-3; TCRdb's D gene call, TRBD1, goes unchecked for lack of DNA. The CDR3 totals 13 residues. Germline lookup yields CDR1 LGHNA and CDR2 YSLEER. The CDR3 is CASSGTLTDTQYF.

The chain joins TRBV4-2 to TRBJ2-1; TCRdb returns TRBD2, unconfirmable since there is no DNA. The CDR3 covers 15 residues. CDR1 and CDR2 from the germline V gene are LGHNA and YNFKEQ. The CDR3 protein is CASSHPEGGFWEQFF.

The genes are TRBV7-7 and TRBJ2-1; TCRdb names TRBD1, which stays unverified in the absence of DNA. The CDR3 runs 16 residues. Per the germline V gene, CDR1 is SSHAT and CDR2 is FNYEAQ (reference sequence). The CDR3 loop is CPSSLDFRGKADEQFF.

The rearrangement uses TRBV27 and TRBJ2-2; TCRdb outputs TRBD1, but without DNA this stays unchecked. Germline CDR1 is MNHEY and CDR2 is SMNVEV (reference sequence). The CDR3 totals 14 residues. CDR3 residues: CASRYRGLGGELFF.

The J gene is TRBJ2-7, the V gene TRBV28; TCRdb indicates TRBD1, and absent DNA this call remains unverified. The CDR3 length is 14 residues. CDR1 is MDHEN and CDR2 is SYDVKM in the germline V gene. Here the CDR3 reads CASSIFGQSYEQYF.

The rearrangement uses TRBV28 and TRBJ2-7; TCRdb returns TRBD1, unconfirmable since there is no DNA. The CDR3 sequence is 15 residues long. The germline V gene encodes CDR1 MDHEN and CDR2 SYDVKM. This CDR3 is CASSPGTAFPHEQYF. The variable domain in full, with the rest retrieved from reference TRBV28 and TRBJ2-7, is DVKVTQSSRYLVKRTGEKVFLECVQDMDHENMFWYRQDPGLGLRLIYFSYDVKMKEKGDIPEGYSVSREKKERFSLILESASTNQTSMYLCASSPGTAFPHEQYFGPGTRLTVT.

The chain uses TRBV12-5 and TRBJ2-1; TCRdb outputs TRBD1, but without DNA this stays unchecked. The germline V gene encodes CDR1 LGHNT and CDR2 FRNRAP. The CDR3 runs 14 residues. CDR3 protein: CASAPTGGYNEQFF.

The chain links TRBV6-2 or TRBV6-3 to TRBJ1-2; lacking DNA, the TRBD1 call made by TCRdb goes unchecked. This CDR3 comprises 13 residues. Germline V gene sequence: CDR1 MNHEY, CDR2 SVGEGT. The CDR3 spells CASSYEYRGGYTF.

The rearrangement uses TRBV7-9 and TRBJ2-5; TCRdb's assignment of TRBD2 cannot be checked, as there is no DNA. CDR3 length equals 17 residues. The V gene's germline CDR1 is SEHNR and CDR2 FQNEAQ (reference sequence). CDR3 amino acids: CASRPRTGTTNQETQYF.

This rearrangement joins TRBV7-2 to TRBJ2-1; TCRdb proposes TRBD2, but this gene call is untestable without DNA. The CDR3 has 14 residues. In germline, CDR1 is SGHTA, CDR2 FQGNSA. CDR3 protein: CASSLGGSRNEQFF.

CDR3 protein: CAWSDSIYSGANVLTF. The genes are TRBV30 and TRBJ2-6. The CDR3 consists of 16 residues. Germline loops: CDR1 GTSNPN, CDR2 SVGIG (reference sequence). Full variable domain (rest looked up from reference TRBV30 and TRBJ2-6): SQTIHQWPATLVQPVGSPLSLECTVEGTSNPNLYWYRQAAGRGLQLLFYSVGIGQISSEVPQNLSASRPQDRQFILSSKKLLLSDSGFYLCAWSDSIYSGANVLTFGAGSRLTVL.

J is TRBJ2-1 and V is TRBV6-2 or TRBV6-3; TCRdb's D call, TRBD1, is unchecked because there is no DNA. This CDR3 has 13 residues. Germline CDR1 and CDR2: MNHEY and SVGEGT. The CDR3 loop reads CASSSWSGNEQFF.

The chain uses TRBV2 and TRBJ2-2; TCRdb returns TRBD1, unconfirmable since there is no DNA. Germline CDR1 SNHLY, CDR2 FYNNEI. The CDR3 has 14 amino acids. CDR3 loop: CASSDLWSHGELFF.

The gene calls are TRBV9 and TRBJ1-5; TCRdb's D call, TRBD1, is unchecked because there is no DNA. The CDR3 runs 14 residues. In germline, CDR1 is SGDLS, CDR2 YYNGEE. This CDR3 reads CASSVGGAGQPQHF.

CDR3 sequence reads: CASSAGVGGLTYEQYF. The chain has TRBV6-1 and TRBJ2-7; with no DNA, the TCRdb D assignment of TRBD1 cannot be verified. Per the germline V gene, CDR1 is MNHNS and CDR2 is SASEGT. CDR3 length: 16 amino acids.

The CDR3 sequence: CASSESDTIGSTDTQYF. The chain uses TRBV10-2 and TRBJ2-3. The CDR3 is 17 amino acids. CDR1 is WSHSY, CDR2 SAAADI, per germline.

The CDR3 reads CASSLTEETGELFF. J is TRBJ2-2 and V is TRBV7-8; TCRdb selects TRBD1, and the lack of DNA leaves this call unchecked. Germline V gene data show CDR1 as SGHVS and CDR2 as FQNEAQ. The CDR3 covers 14 residues.

The genes are TRBV11-2 and TRBJ2-7; with no DNA, the TCRdb D assignment of TRBD2 cannot be verified. The germline CDR1 and CDR2 sequences are SGHAT and FQNNGV. This CDR3 is built from 17 residues. CDR3 sequence: CASSLGGLAASSYEQYF.

This sequence joins TRBV19 and TRBJ1-2; the TCRdb call, TRBD1, lacks DNA for checking. Germline CDR1 is LNHDA and CDR2 is SQIVND (reference sequence). This CDR3 contains 16 residues. CDR3: CASSPVGRMASYGYTF. Using reference TRBV19 and TRBJ1-2 for the parts outside the CDR3, the full variable domain is DGGITQSPKYLFRKEGQNVTLSCEQNLNHDAMYWYRQDPGQGLRLIYYSQIVNDFQKGDIAEGYSVSREKKESFPLTVTSAQKNPTAFYLCASSPVGRMASYGYTFGSGTRLTVV.

The gene calls are TRBV29-1 and TRBJ2-7; the TCRdb D gene call, TRBD1, has no DNA to confirm it. This CDR3 spans 13 amino acids. The germline V gene has CDR1 SQVTM and CDR2 ANQGSEA. The CDR3 spells CSVSEGASYEQYF.

V is TRBV4-2 and J is TRBJ2-7; no DNA is available, so the TRBD2 call from TCRdb remains unchecked. From germline, CDR1 is LGHNA and CDR2 YNFKEQ. There are 15 residues in the CDR3. The CDR3 region is CASSQESSGVYEQYF.

The J gene is TRBJ1-3, the V gene TRBV29-1. CDR3 size: 16 residues. Germline loops: CDR1 SQVTM, CDR2 ANQGSEA. CDR3 amino acids: CSVEDETRLSGNTIYF.

The rearrangement joins TRBV29-1 to TRBJ2-5. Germline loops: CDR1 SQVTM, CDR2 ANQGSEA. The CDR3 spans 12 residues. CDR3 protein: CSAVPNQETQYF.

The V and J genes are TRBV2 and TRBJ1-6; checking the TCRdb D call of TRBD1 is not possible without DNA. Per the germline V gene, CDR1 is SNHLY and CDR2 is FYNNEI. The CDR3 is 13 amino acids. This CDR3 reads CASLGQGGSPLHF.

The chain joins TRBV29-1 to TRBJ1-2; there is no DNA to check the TCRdb D call of TRBD1. The CDR3 is 12 amino acids. Looked up from germline, CDR1 is SQVTM and CDR2 is ANQGSEA. Here the CDR3 reads CSVTQDSYGYTF.

The chain couples TRBV21-1 to TRBJ2-3; TCRdb gives TRBD1 as the D gene, but with no DNA this cannot be confirmed. TRBV21-1 is shown as a pseudogene. The CDR3 spans 18 residues. CDR3 sequence reads: CASSKRGDRVSSTDTQYF.

This rearrangement joins TRBV7-2 to TRBJ1-2; the D call from TCRdb, TRBD1, cannot be confirmed without DNA. Germline V lookup: CDR1 SGHTA, CDR2 FQGNSA. This CDR3 has 15 residues. This CDR3 is CASTGTGSANYGYTF.